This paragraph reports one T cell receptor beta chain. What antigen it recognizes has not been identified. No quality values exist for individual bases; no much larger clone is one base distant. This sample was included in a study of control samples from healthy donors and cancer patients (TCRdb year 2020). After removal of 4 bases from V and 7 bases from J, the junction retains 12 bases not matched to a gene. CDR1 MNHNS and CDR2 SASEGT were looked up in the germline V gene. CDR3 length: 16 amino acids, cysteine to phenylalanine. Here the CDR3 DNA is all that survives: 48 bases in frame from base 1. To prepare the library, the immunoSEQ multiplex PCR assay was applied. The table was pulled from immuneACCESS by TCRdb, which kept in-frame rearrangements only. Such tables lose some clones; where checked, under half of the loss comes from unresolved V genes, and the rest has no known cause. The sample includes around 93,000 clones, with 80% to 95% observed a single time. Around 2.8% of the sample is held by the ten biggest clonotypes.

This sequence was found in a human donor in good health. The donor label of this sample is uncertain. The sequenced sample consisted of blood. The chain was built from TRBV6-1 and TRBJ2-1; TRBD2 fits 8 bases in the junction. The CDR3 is CASSAYGAGGGNEQFF. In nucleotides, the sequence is TGTGCCAGCAGTGCGTATGGGGCGGGGGGAGGTAATGAGCAGTTCTTC.